Each of the 20 T cell receptor beta chains below was sequenced from the same sample in a study of cytomegalovirus exposure and HLA in healthy donors. Amplification used 60 Vbeta primers and 13 Jbeta primers. Sequencing used immunoSEQ multiplex PCR; TCRdb keeps in-frame clones, though not all of them. The profile shows some 120,000 clones, about 74% of them singletons. Sequencing used PBMCs. The receptors were gathered from a man aged 25 to 45 in good health and CMV-seronegative.

This chain joins TRBV5-1 and TRBJ2-4; 9 bases are shared with TRBD1. Trimming took 4 bases from V and 6 from J; bases not matched to a gene: 8. This CDR3 spans 15 amino acids. Germline V gene data show CDR1 as SGHRS and CDR2 as YFSETQ. CDR3 DNA sequence: TGCGCCAGCAGCGTTTCCTCGGGACAGGGAAACATTCAGTACTTC. It translates to CASSVSSGQGNIQYF.

This clone was counted a few times. V usage is TRBV2 and J usage is TRBJ2-1; a weak D match, TRBD2 (5 bases). CDR3 length equals 15 residues. Germline V CDR1 and CDR2: SNHLY, FYNNEI. With 7 bases removed from V and 0 bases from J, the gap between germline ends came to 13 bases. CDR3 sequence (DNA): TGTGCCAGCAACGGTGGGCTAGCCTCCTACAATGAGCAGTTCTTC. This sequence encodes CASNGGLASYNEQFF.

The rearrangement joins TRBV2 to TRBJ2-1; D ambiguous. There are 14 residues in the CDR3. The germline V gene has CDR1 SNHLY and CDR2 FYNNEI. V lost 7 bases and J 2 bases, leaving 12 bases between the germline ends. Here the CDR3 DNA reads TGTGCCAGCACCTACAGCTCTACCTACAATGAGCAGTTCTTC. Its protein product is CASTYSSTYNEQFF.

This rearrangement joins TRBV21-1 to TRBJ1-4; the D segment call TRBD1 is taken from the table without a DNA check. TRBV21-1 has pseudogene status. This CDR3 spans 16 amino acids. For the CDR3, the DNA is TGTGCCATACCGGACATTAAGAATGCAACTAATGAAAAACTGTTTTTT. Amino acids: CAIPDIKNATNEKLFF.

This clone was observed once. J is TRBJ2-2 and V is TRBV5-4; the match to TRBD1 covers 8 bases. Looked up from germline, CDR1 is SGHNT and CDR2 is YYREEE (reference sequence). The ends lost 6 bases at V and 5 bases at J; junction bases unmatched: 6. The CDR3 consists of 14 residues. The CDR3 protein is CASKTGGLTGELFF. CDR3 nucleotide sequence: TGTGCCAGCAAAACAGGGGGGCTTACCGGGGAGCTGTTTTTT.

The chain combines TRBV7-2 with TRBJ2-5; 7 bases map to TRBD2. The CDR3 spans 14 residues. Germline-derived CDR1 and CDR2 are SGHTA and FQGNSA. V was pared by 3 bases and J by 4 bases, with 5 bases of the junction left unmatched. The CDR3 reads CASSLGGRAETQYF. CDR3 nucleotide sequence: TGTGCCAGCAGCTTGGGCGGGAGAGCAGAGACCCAGTACTTC.

V and J are TRBV11-2 and TRBJ2-4; 9 bases fit TRBD2. CDR1 is SGHAT and CDR2 is FQNNGV in the germline V gene. The CDR3 length is 19 residues. With 5 bases clipped from V and 0 bases from J, the junction kept 14 bases outside the gene matches. The CDR3 DNA sequence: TGTGCCAGCAGCCTCGGCTTCAGGACTAGCGTTTTAGCCAAAAACATTCAGTACTTC. It codes for CASSLGFRTSVLAKNIQYF.

This clone appeared a few times. Here the CDR3 DNA reads TGTGCCAGCAGTTATACAGCGGGCAAAGAGACCCAGTACTTC. Protein sequence: CASSYTAGKETQYF. The rearrangement links TRBV6-5 to TRBJ2-5, with D possibly matching TRBD2 (6 bases). Per the germline V gene, CDR1 is MNHEY and CDR2 is SVGAGI. V was shortened by 3 bases and J by 3 bases, with 11 bases between the two germline ends. The CDR3 is made up of 14 amino acids.

The V gene is TRBV5-4, the J gene TRBJ2-4, with 15 positions matching TRBD2. CDR3 length equals 20 residues. Trimming cost V 0 bases and J 5 bases; bases outside gene matches: 12. The germline gives CDR1 SGHNT, CDR2 YYREEE (reference sequence). The CDR3 nucleotides are TGTGCCAGCAGCTTGGAGGGGGGTTGGACTAGCGGGAGGGCCGAAAACATTCAGTACTTC. Its translation: CASSLEGGWTSGRAENIQYF. Together with reference TRBV5-4 and TRBJ2-4, the CDR3 gives the full variable domain: ETGVTQSPTHLIKTRGQQVTLRCSSQSGHNTVSWYQQALGQGPQFIFQYYREEENGRGNFPPRFSGLQFPNYSSELNVNALELDDSALYLCASSLEGGWTSGRAENIQYFGAGTRLSVL.

About this clone itself: An end of the junction differs from the germline gene, which may be a read error. V is TRBV9 and J is TRBJ2-1; 7 nucleotides line up with TRBD2. This CDR3 has 15 residues. Germline V gene sequence: CDR1 SGDLS, CDR2 YYNGEE. CDR3 loop: CASSVGSGGYNERFF. In DNA, the CDR3 is TGTGCCAGCAGCGTAGGGTCGGGAGGTTACAATGAGCGGTTCTTC.

This clone has only a few counts. The rearrangement links TRBV6-7 to TRBJ1-4; D unresolved. TRBV6-7 is reported as an ORF; its role is uncertain. The CDR3 has 11 residues. With 0 bases removed from V and 11 bases from J, the gap between germline ends came to 4 bases. The CDR3 DNA follows: TGTGCCAGCAGTTACTCAGAGAAACTGTTTTTT. Protein product: CASSYSEKLFF.

The J gene is TRBJ1-6, the V gene TRBV7-2, with D perhaps TRBD1 (5 bases). This CDR3 is built from 15 residues. The V gene's germline CDR1 is SGHTA and CDR2 FQGNSA. V lost 1 base, J lost 9 bases, and 13 bases lay in between. This CDR3 reads CASSLDSGLVSPLHF. CDR3 bases: TGTGCCAGCAGCTTAGATTCAGGGTTGGTTTCACCCCTCCACTTT.

The rearrangement joins TRBV5-1 to TRBJ2-5; possible D gene TRBD1, 6 bases. Trimming took off 4 bases at V and 3 bases at J, with 13 bases between the two ends. The CDR3 spans 14 residues. Per the germline V gene, CDR1 is SGHRS and CDR2 is YFSETQ. The CDR3 nucleotides read TGCGCCAGCAGCCCAGGGGCCCGAAAAGAGACCCAGTACTTC. Translating it yields CASSPGARKETQYF.

This rearrangement joins TRBV4-1 to TRBJ2-5, with TRBD1 as a possible D gene (5 bases). Germline values: CDR1 MGHRA, CDR2 YSYEKL. This CDR3 region has 15 residues. Trimming removed 0 bases from V and 3 bases from J, with 11 bases in between. CDR3 coding DNA: TGCGCCAGCAGCCAAGACGACAGTGGAGAAGAGACCCAGTACTTC. Protein sequence: CASSQDDSGEETQYF.

This chain uses TRBV5-1 with TRBJ2-3; D is perhaps TRBD2 (5 bases). Germline lookup yields CDR1 SGHRS and CDR2 YFSETQ. V lost 3 bases to trimming and J lost 0 bases, with 14 bases between them. The CDR3 loop spans 16 amino acids. The CDR3 DNA reads as TGCGCCAGCAGCTGGGGAGTGGACCGAAGCACAGATACGCAGTATTTT. Translating gives CASSWGVDRSTDTQYF.

This chain links TRBV7-9 with TRBJ1-2; 7 bases align to TRBD1. Trimming took 0 bases from V and 7 from J; bases not matched to a gene: 11. Germline CDR1 and CDR2: SEHNR and FQNEAQ (reference sequence). The CDR3 covers 16 residues. CDR3 sequence reads: CASSLAHSRGGSGYTF. CDR3 nucleotides: TGTGCCAGCAGCTTAGCCCACTCAAGAGGGGGCAGTGGCTACACCTTC.

The rearrangement links TRBV29-1 to TRBJ1-4; D is perhaps TRBD1 (5 bases). V was trimmed by 6 bases and J by 11 bases, leaving 13 bases between them. Germline CDR1 is SQVTM and CDR2 is ANQGSEA. This CDR3 spans 11 amino acids. The CDR3 loop is CSVLGGSKLFF. The CDR3 DNA sequence: TGCAGCGTGTTGGGGGGTTCGAAACTGTTTTTT.

The rearrangement links TRBV4-1 to TRBJ1-4, with D hard to call. Trimming cost V 4 bases and J 0 bases, with 15 bases left between them. CDR1 is MGHRA and CDR2 is YSYEKL in the germline V gene. The CDR3 is 17 amino acids. DNA of the CDR3: TGCGCCAGCAGCCGAACATACCTCCTTGCAACTAATGAAAAACTGTTTTTT. This translates into CASSRTYLLATNEKLFF.

This clone was picked up one time. The CDR3 reads CASSPWTSASGGQYF. CDR3 DNA: TGTGCCAGCAGCCCTTGGACTAGCGCGTCGGGAGGGCAGTACTTC. The chain employs TRBV9 and TRBJ2-5, with 9 positions matching TRBD2. CDR3 length equals 15 residues. Per the germline V gene, CDR1 is SGDLS and CDR2 is YYNGEE. Germline trimming cut 4 bases from V and 11 bases from J; bases unmatched to any gene: 15. The complete variable domain, with remaining parts taken from reference TRBV9 and TRBJ2-5, reads DSGVTQTPKHLITATGQRVTLRCSPRSGDLSVYWYQQSLDQGLQFLIQYYNGEERAKGNILERFSAQQFPDLHSELNLSSLELGDSALYFCASSPWTSASGGQYFGPGTRLLVL.

The rearrangement joins TRBV7-2 to TRBJ1-2; D is unresolved. Germline V gene sequence: CDR1 SGHTA, CDR2 FQGNSA. There are 14 residues in the CDR3. V lost 3 bases to trimming and J lost 8 bases, with 16 bases between them. The CDR3 sequence: CASSLGESMIGYTF. CDR3 nucleotides: TGTGCCAGCAGCTTGGGAGAATCTATGATCGGCTACACCTTC.